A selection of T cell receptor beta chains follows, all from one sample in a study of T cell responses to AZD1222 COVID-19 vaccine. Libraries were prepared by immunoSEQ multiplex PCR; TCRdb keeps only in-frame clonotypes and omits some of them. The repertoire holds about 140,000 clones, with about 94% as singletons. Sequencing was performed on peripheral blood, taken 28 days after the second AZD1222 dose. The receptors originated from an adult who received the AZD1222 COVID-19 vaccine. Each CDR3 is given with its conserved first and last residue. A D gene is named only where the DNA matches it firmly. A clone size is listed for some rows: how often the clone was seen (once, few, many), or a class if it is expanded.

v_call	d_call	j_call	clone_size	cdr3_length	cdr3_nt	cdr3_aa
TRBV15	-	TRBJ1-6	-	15	TGTGCCACCAGCATTGGCAGGGCTCATAATTCACCCCTCCACTTT	CATSIGRAHNSPLHF
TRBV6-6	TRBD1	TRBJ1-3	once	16	TGTGCCAGCAGACCTCCCGACAGGGGACATGGAAACACCATATATTTT	CASRPPDRGHGNTIYF
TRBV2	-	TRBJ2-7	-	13	TGTGCCAGCAGCAACCCTATTGGGGGGATCCAGTACTTC	CASSNPIGGIQYF
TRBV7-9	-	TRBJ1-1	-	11	TGTGCCACCGAGACGGGGACTGAAGCTTTCTTT	CATETGTEAFF
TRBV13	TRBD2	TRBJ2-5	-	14	TGTGCCAGCAGAAATAGCGGGGGGGTAAAGACCCAGTACTTC	CASRNSGGVKTQYF
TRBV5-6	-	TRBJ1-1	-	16	TGTGCCAGCAGCGTAATGACAGCTATCTCGAACACTGAAGCTTTCTTT	CASSVMTAISNTEAFF
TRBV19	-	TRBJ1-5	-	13	TGTGCCAGTACTCGGACGCAAAATCAGCCCCAGCATTTT	CASTRTQNQPQHF
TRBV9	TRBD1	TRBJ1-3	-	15	TGTGCCAGCAGCGGAAAGACAGGGAGGCCAAACACCATATATTTT	CASSGKTGRPNTIYF
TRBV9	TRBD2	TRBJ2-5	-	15	TGTGCCAGCAGCGTAGTAGCGGGGAGGGGAGAGACCCAGTACTTC	CASSVVAGRGETQYF
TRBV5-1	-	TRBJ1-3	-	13	TGCGCCAGCAGCACCGCGGTGGGGAACACCATATATTTT	CASSTAVGNTIYF
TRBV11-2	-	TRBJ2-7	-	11	TGTGCCAGCAGCTTAGTCGCCGAGCAGTACTTC	CASSLVAEQYF
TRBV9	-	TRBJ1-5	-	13	TGTGCCAGCAGCCCCGTCGGTAATCAGCCCCAGCATTTT	CASSPVGNQPQHF
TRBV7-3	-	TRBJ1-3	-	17	TGTGCCAGCAGCTTAGGCGTCGGGTCGTACTGGGGAAACACCATATATTTT	CASSLGVGSYWGNTIYF
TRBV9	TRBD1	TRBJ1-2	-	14	TGTGCCAGCAGCGGCGGACAGGCAAGCTATGGCTACACCTTC	CASSGGQASYGYTF
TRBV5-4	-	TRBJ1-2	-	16	TGTGCCAGCAGCGCAAAGCGGGGGGCGGTGGACTATGGCTACACCTTC	CASSAKRGAVDYGYTF
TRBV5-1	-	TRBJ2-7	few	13	TGCGCCAGCAGCTTGGCCATGGGGACCGAGCAGTACTTC	CASSLAMGTEQYF
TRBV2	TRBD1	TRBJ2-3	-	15	TGTGCCAGCCTGAAGGGGGCCGTCGGCACAGATACGCAGTATTTT	CASLKGAVGTDTQYF
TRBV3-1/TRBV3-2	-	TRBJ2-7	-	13	TGTGCCAGCAGCCAACAGGGTGTCCACGAGCAGTACTTC	CASSQQGVHEQYF
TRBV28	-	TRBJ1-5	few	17	TGTGCCAGCAGTTTTTATTCTCAAGCTTTATACAATCAGCCCCAGCATTTT	CASSFYSQALYNQPQHF
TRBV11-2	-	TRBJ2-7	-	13	TGTGCCAGCAGCCTAGCTTTAAGCTACGAGCAGTACTTC	CASSLALSYEQYF
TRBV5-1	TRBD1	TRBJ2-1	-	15	TGCGCCAGCAGTTCCCAGGGGGTGCCCTACAATGAGCAGTTCTTC	CASSSQGVPYNEQFF
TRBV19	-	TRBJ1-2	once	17	TGTGCCAGTAGTAGCTCACGGGGAGGATACTCTAACTATGGCTACACCTTC	CASSSSRGGYSNYGYTF
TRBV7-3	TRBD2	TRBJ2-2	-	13	TGTGCCAGCAGCAGACTAGCGTCCGGGGAGCTGTTTTTT	CASSRLASGELFF
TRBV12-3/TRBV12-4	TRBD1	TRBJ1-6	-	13	TGTGCCAGCAGGACAGGGGGCAATTCACCCCTCCACTTT	CASRTGGNSPLHF
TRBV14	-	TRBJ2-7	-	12	TGTGCCAGCAGCCAAGATTGGCGCGAGCAGTACTTC	CASSQDWREQYF
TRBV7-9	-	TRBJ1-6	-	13	TGTGCCAGCAGCCCCCCGGGCAGGGCACCCCTCCACTTT	CASSPPGRAPLHF
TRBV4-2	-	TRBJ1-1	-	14	TGTGCCAGCAGCCAAGAGCGGGGGGCCACTGAAGCTTTCTTT	CASSQERGATEAFF
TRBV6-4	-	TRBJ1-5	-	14	TGTGCCAGCCTCCGACAGGAACCCAATCAGCCCCAGCATTTT	CASLRQEPNQPQHF
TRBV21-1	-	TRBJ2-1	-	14	TGTGCCACCCGCCCGGGAACCCCTTACAATGAGCAGTTCTTC	CATRPGTPYNEQFF
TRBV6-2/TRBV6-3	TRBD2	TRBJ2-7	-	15	TGTGCCAGCAGTTACTGGGCTAGCGGGACATACGAGCAGTACTTC	CASSYWASGTYEQYF
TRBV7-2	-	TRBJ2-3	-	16	TGTGCCAGCAGCTTGGCAGGGGCGGGAGTGCCAGATACGCAGTATTTT	CASSLAGAGVPDTQYF
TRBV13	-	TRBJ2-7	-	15	TGTGCCAGCAGCCCTATGGGACTGCTATCCTACGAGCAGTACTTC	CASSPMGLLSYEQYF
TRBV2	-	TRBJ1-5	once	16	TGTGCCAGCAGTGAACAGGGAGTGGGGAGCAATCAGCCCCAGCATTTT	CASSEQGVGSNQPQHF
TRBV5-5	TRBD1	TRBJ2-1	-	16	TGTGCCAGCAGCCCTGGCAGGGACAGACACTACAATGAGCAGTTCTTC	CASSPGRDRHYNEQFF
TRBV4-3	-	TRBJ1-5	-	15	TGCGCCAGCAGCCAAGATCTGCAGGGTGACCAGCCCCAGCATTTT	CASSQDLQGDQPQHF
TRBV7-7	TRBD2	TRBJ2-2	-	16	TGTGCCAGCAGCTCTAAATTAGCGGGAGTCCTCGGGGAGCTGTTTTTT	CASSSKLAGVLGELFF
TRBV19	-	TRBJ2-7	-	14	TGTGCCAGTAGTACCCCAGGGGCTAGCTACGAGCAGTACTTC	CASSTPGASYEQYF
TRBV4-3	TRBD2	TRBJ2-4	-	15	TGCGCCAGCAGCCAGAATCTAGCGGGGAGGAACATTCAGTACTTC	CASSQNLAGRNIQYF
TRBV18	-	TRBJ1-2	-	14	TGTGCCAGCTCACCTCCGGGGAAGGACTATGGCTACACCTTC	CASSPPGKDYGYTF
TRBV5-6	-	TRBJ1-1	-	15	TGTGCCAGCAGCCCCTTAAGTTCTATGAACACTGAAGCTTTCTTT	CASSPLSSMNTEAFF
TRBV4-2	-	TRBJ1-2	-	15	TGTGCCAGCAGCCAAGAGAATTCACTGGCCGGGGGCTACACCTTC	CASSQENSLAGGYTF
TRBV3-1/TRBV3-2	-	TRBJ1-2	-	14	TGTGCCAGCAGCCAAGGGGCCTGGGCCAGGGGCTACACCTTC	CASSQGAWARGYTF
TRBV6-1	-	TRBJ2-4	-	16	TGTGCCAGCAGTGCCCAAAGGGGGGAGCTGAAAAACATTCAGTACTTC	CASSAQRGELKNIQYF
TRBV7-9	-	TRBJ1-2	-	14	TGTGCCAGCACTGGTTTGGAGGTTAACTATGGCTACACCTTC	CASTGLEVNYGYTF
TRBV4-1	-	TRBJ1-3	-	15	TGCGCCAGCAGCGATAATCGAAACTCTGGAAACACCATATATTTT	CASSDNRNSGNTIYF
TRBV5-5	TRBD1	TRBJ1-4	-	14	TGTGCCAGCAGCTTGGGGACAGGGGTCGAAAAACTGTTTTTT	CASSLGTGVEKLFF